The subject of this entry is one T cell receptor (beta chain). This entry comes from a study of preoperative IRX-2 immunotherapy in early breast cancer. The repertoire was sequenced with immunoSEQ multiplex PCR; TCRdb's copy has only in-frame clones and lacks some. The sample carries around 29,000 clones, approximately 80% recorded once. The CDR3 loop spans 15 amino acids. Germline V CDR1 and CDR2: SGHNT, YENEEA. Trimming removed 2 bases from V and 4 bases from J, with 15 bases in between. The sample's treatment: preoperative locoregional IRX-2 cytokine immunotherapy. Preoperative locoregional IRX-2 cytokine immunotherapy was tested in the phase Ib source study.

This chain links TRBV11-3 with TRBJ2-7; possible D gene TRBD2, 6 bases. This material was acquired from a patient treated with IRX-2 immunotherapy. This sequence was found in a human donor with breast cancer. As DNA, the CDR3 is TGTGCCAGCAGCTTATTCGGGACTCAAAAATACGAGCAGTACTTC. Translated, it gives CASSLFGTQKYEQYF. Variable domain in full (rest from reference TRBV11-3 and TRBJ2-7): EAGVVQSPRYKIIEKKQPVAFWCNPISGHNTLYWYLQNLGQGPELLIRYENEEAVDDSQLPKDRFSAERLKGVDSTLKIQPAELGDSAVYLCASSLFGTQKYEQYFGPGTRLTVT.